This T cell receptor beta chain was profiled in a study of blood T cell repertoires in COVID-19. Measured with immunoSEQ multiplex PCR; TCRdb has only the in-frame clones, and not every one. The sample yields under 400,000 clones, almost 90% seen once. The CDR3 runs to 13 residues. The J segment lost 4 bases and the V segment lost 5 bases, leaving 1 base of the junction unmatched. From germline, CDR1 is SQVTM and CDR2 ANQGSEA. Sequencing was carried out using peripheral blood. This chain joins TRBV29-1 and TRBJ2-1; 11 bases match TRBD2. The TCR was taken from a woman aged 25 to 39 with COVID-19, enrolled during active disease. For the CDR3, the DNA is TGCAGCGTTCGACTAGCGGGGTACAATGAGCAGTTCTTC. This codes for CSVRLAGYNEQFF.